The 29 T cell receptor beta chains below all came from one sample that was sequenced in a study of T cell changes during pregnancy in multiple sclerosis (dated by TCRdb to between 2018 and 2021). The library came from the immunoSEQ multiplex PCR assay. Drawn from immuneACCESS, this table holds only the in-frame rearrangements with V and J called that TCRdb kept. Clones are partly lost; checked studies trace under half to an unresolved V gene and leave the rest unexplained. This sample lists 60,000 to 95,000 clones; 85% to 95% were detected once. The ten largest make up 0.4% to 0.45% of the sample. The sequenced sample was CD4+ T cells from peripheral blood mononuclear cells, obtained before pregnancy. The receptor source for this set is a female donor with multiple sclerosis, enrolled in a pregnancy study.

The CDR3 spells CASSDWGFGGTSYNEQFF. CDR3 coding DNA: TGTGCCAGCAGTGACTGGGGTTTCGGGGGGACCTCCTACAATGAGCAGTTCTTC. The rearrangement uses TRBV6-4 and TRBJ2-1, with 7 bases fitting TRBD2. Germline V gene lookup returns CDR1 MRHNA and CDR2 SNTAGT. CDR3 length: 18 residues. The V gene end was trimmed by 1 base and the J gene end by 0 bases; junction bases not matched to a gene: 9.

The chain carries TRBV11-3 and TRBJ1-1; TRBD1 might be the D (6 bases). Germline V gives CDR1 SGHNT, CDR2 YENEEA. Between the trimmed V and J ends, which lost 6 bases and 0 bases, there was a span of 14 bases. The CDR3 totals 15 residues. The CDR3 sequence is CASSSGEYMNTEAFF. Written as DNA, the CDR3 is TGTGCCAGCAGTTCAGGGGAGTACATGAACACTGAAGCTTTCTTT.

The chain joins TRBV5-5 to TRBJ1-5; 7 bases match TRBD1. CDR3 length: 14 residues. The V and J ends lost 4 bases and 2 bases, in that order; junction bases with no gene match: 3. Germline V gene sequence: CDR1 SGHKS, CDR2 YYEKEE (reference sequence). As DNA, the CDR3 is TGTGCCAGCAGCACCGGACAGGGCAATCAGCCCCAGCATTTT. Protein product: CASSTGQGNQPQHF.

The rearrangement joins TRBV29-1 to TRBJ1-2, with 8 bases lining up with TRBD1. The CDR3 runs 14 residues. J was trimmed by 8 bases and V by 0 bases; bases with no gene match: 8. The germline CDR1 and CDR2 sequences are SQVTM and ANQGSEA. The CDR3 here is CSVEDWDRSRGYTF. The CDR3 DNA reads TGCAGCGTTGAAGATTGGGACAGGTCTAGGGGCTACACCTTC.

The chain has TRBV5-1 and TRBJ1-6, with 7 bases that match TRBD1. The V segment lost 4 bases and the J segment 7 bases; nucleotides outside the gene matches: 11. The length of the CDR3 is 16 residues. Germline-derived CDR1 and CDR2 are SGHRS and YFSETQ. The CDR3 coding sequence is TGCGCCAGCAGCCTGAAGCCGGGGACAGTCAATTCACCCCTCCACTTT. It is translated as CASSLKPGTVNSPLHF.

V usage is TRBV18 and J usage is TRBJ1-2; 10 bases match TRBD1. Per the germline V gene, CDR1 is KGHSH and CDR2 is LQKENI. CDR3 length: 20 amino acids. Trimming took 6 bases from V and 6 from J; bases not matched to a gene: 25. CDR3 loop: CASSQHSGPGQGFRWDGYTF. As DNA, the CDR3 is TGTGCCAGCTCCCAACATTCAGGACCGGGACAGGGGTTTCGTTGGGATGGCTACACCTTC.

The V call is TRBV5-1, the J call TRBJ2-3; 10 positions match TRBD2. The CDR3 runs to 18 residues. Germline V gene data show CDR1 as SGHRS and CDR2 as YFSETQ. After removal of 2 bases from V and 4 bases from J, the junction contained 13 bases not matched to a gene. The CDR3 loop is CASSFNQAGGPLPDTQYF. DNA of the CDR3: TGCGCCAGCAGCTTTAATCAAGCGGGAGGGCCTCTTCCAGATACGCAGTATTTT.

The chain employs TRBV10-3 and TRBJ2-5; 9 nucleotides line up with TRBD1. Germline values: CDR1 ENHRY, CDR2 SYGVKD. CDR3 size: 13 residues. J was trimmed by 5 bases and V by 6 bases; bases with no gene match: 4. The CDR3 protein is CAISTGGVETQYF. In nucleotides, the CDR3 is TGTGCCATCAGCACAGGGGGCGTCGAGACCCAGTACTTC.

The rearrangement uses TRBV5-6 and TRBJ1-6; a weak D match, TRBD1 (6 bases). There are 17 residues in the CDR3. V dropped 4 bases and J dropped 9 bases, with 23 bases sitting between them. The germline V gene encodes CDR1 SGHDT and CDR2 YYEEEE. The CDR3 sequence: CASSHRAGVVRISPLHF. CDR3 coding DNA: TGTGCCAGCAGCCACAGGGCAGGGGTCGTGAGGATTTCACCCCTCCACTTT.

This chain joins TRBV29-1 and TRBJ1-1; the D gene is possibly TRBD1 (5 bases). CDR1 is SQVTM and CDR2 is ANQGSEA in the germline V gene. V lost 1 base to trimming and J lost 8 bases, with 14 bases between them. The CDR3 spans 13 residues. The CDR3 DNA sequence: TGCAGCGTTGAAGGGGGCGGCGGTTCAGAAGCTTTCTTT. This codes for CSVEGGGGSEAFF.

The chain employs TRBV9 and TRBJ2-1; a possible D gene is TRBD1 (7 bases). Trimming stripped 8 bases from V and 8 bases from J, with 17 bases between. This CDR3 has 13 amino acids. Germline lookup yields CDR1 SGDLS and CDR2 YYNGEE. This CDR3 is CARYHTGEDEQFF. DNA for the CDR3: TGTGCCAGGTACCATACAGGGGAGGATGAGCAGTTCTTC.

The rearrangement uses TRBV10-3 and TRBJ2-1; no clear D. The length of the CDR3 is 13 residues. Trimming shortened V by 6 bases and J by 2 bases, and 8 bases separated the two germline ends. Per the germline V gene, CDR1 is ENHRY and CDR2 is SYGVKD. CDR3 nucleotides: TGTGCCATCAGGGTTGAGACCTACAATGAGCAGTTCTTC. Its translation is CAIRVETYNEQFF.

The CDR3 DNA reads as TGCAGCGTCCTGTGGGGCAGGGGGCCCAATGAGCAGTTCTTC. Translation gives CSVLWGRGPNEQFF. The rearrangement uses TRBV29-1 and TRBJ2-1; 8 nucleotides match TRBD1. The CDR3 length is 14 residues. After removal of 6 bases from V and 6 bases from J, the junction contained 10 bases not matched to a gene. CDR1 SQVTM and CDR2 ANQGSEA come from the germline V gene.

The chain recombines TRBV5-1 with TRBJ2-5; the D gene is possibly TRBD2 (5 bases). CDR1 and CDR2 from the germline V gene are SGHRS and YFSETQ. V was clipped by 6 bases and J by 1 base, with 10 bases between them. The CDR3 has 13 amino acids. The CDR3 nucleotides are TGCGCCAGCAACATTGGACTCCAAGAGACCCAGTACTTC. Translating gives CASNIGLQETQYF. Using reference TRBV5-1 and TRBJ2-5 for the parts outside the CDR3, the full variable domain is KAGVTQTPRYLIKTRGQQVTLSCSPISGHRSVSWYQQTPGQGLQFLFEYFSETQRNKGNFPGRFSGRQFSNSRSEMNVSTLELGDSALYLCASNIGLQETQYFGPGTRLLVL.

The chain joins TRBV4-2 to TRBJ2-3, with D hard to call. The CDR3 is 14 amino acids. Germline V gives CDR1 LGHNA, CDR2 YNFKEQ. V lost 0 bases and J lost 0, with 4 bases in between. The DNA of the CDR3 is TGTGCCAGCAGCCAAGAGCGGAGCACAGATACGCAGTATTTT. Protein sequence: CASSQERSTDTQYF.

J is TRBJ1-6 and V is TRBV15; 7 bases fit TRBD1. Germline CDR1 and CDR2: LNHNV and YYDKDF (reference sequence). The CDR3 is made up of 15 amino acids. V lost 6 bases and J lost 7; bases outside the gene matches: 9. CDR3: CATRAPRGYNSPLHF. The CDR3 region has the DNA TGTGCCACCAGAGCACCCAGGGGGTACAATTCACCCCTCCACTTT.

The CDR3 here is CASSDKTGGSYEQYF. DNA for the CDR3: TGTGCCAGCAGTGATAAGACAGGGGGCTCCTACGAGCAGTACTTC. The chain recombines TRBV6-1 with TRBJ2-7; 9 bases fit TRBD1. The CDR3 consists of 15 residues. Losses at the gene ends were 3 bases for V and 0 bases for J; bases not matched to a gene: 3. From germline, CDR1 is MNHNS and CDR2 SASEGT.

This clone was counted between two and nine times. V and J are TRBV7-2 and TRBJ1-6; TRBD1 is a possible D gene (5 bases). CDR1 SGHTA and CDR2 FQGNSA come from the germline V gene. The CDR3 length is 15 residues. V was shortened by 1 base and J by 10 bases, with 14 bases between the two germline ends. The CDR3 DNA follows: TGTGCCAGCAGCTTAGATTGGGGCCGCCAATCACCCCTCCACTTT. Its protein is CASSLDWGRQSPLHF.

This sequence joins TRBV11-2 and TRBJ2-3, with 10 bases lining up with TRBD2. The CDR3 has 18 amino acids. Germline trimming cut 0 bases from V and 0 bases from J; bases unmatched to any gene: 6. The germline gives CDR1 SGHAT, CDR2 FQNNGV. CDR3 coding DNA: TGTGCCAGCAGCTTAGATCGCGCTAGCGGGAGCAGCACAGATACGCAGTATTTT. It yields the protein CASSLDRASGSSTDTQYF.

The V gene is TRBV19, the J gene TRBJ2-2; TRBD2 might be the D (6 bases). The CDR3 runs 13 residues. Germline V CDR1 and CDR2: LNHDA, SQIVND (reference sequence). Trimming pared 6 bases from V and 6 bases from J, leaving 11 bases between. This CDR3 reads CASSLASAGELFF. The CDR3 DNA sequence: TGTGCCAGTAGCCTAGCGTCGGCCGGGGAGCTGTTTTTT.

The chain joins TRBV18 to TRBJ2-3, with 10 positions matching TRBD2. The CDR3 runs to 15 residues. V gave up 5 bases and J gave up 4 bases; unmatched junction bases: 6. Germline assignment: CDR1 KGHSH and CDR2 LQKENI. CDR3 nucleotides: TGTGCCAGCTCAGCAGCGGGAGGGCCGGCAGATACGCAGTATTTT. Amino acid sequence: CASSAAGGPADTQYF.

Regarding this clone: This sample also contains other DNA sequences that code for the same CDR3. The V and J genes are TRBV5-1 and TRBJ1-6; tentatively, D is TRBD1 (5 bases). Germline lookup yields CDR1 SGHRS and CDR2 YFSETQ. The CDR3 is made up of 14 amino acids. The V end was cut by 0 bases, the J end by 8 bases, with 9 bases between. The CDR3 DNA reads as TGCGCCAGCAGCTTGGGACAGCTCCATTCACCCCTCCACTTT. It translates to CASSLGQLHSPLHF.

The chain employs TRBV30 and TRBJ2-7; D perhaps matches TRBD1 (5 bases). Germline V gives CDR1 GTSNPN, CDR2 SVGIG (reference sequence). The CDR3 contains 17 residues. Trimming left V 3 bases short and J 3 bases short, with 24 bases between. The CDR3 DNA reads TGTGCCTGGAGCGCTAACAAGGGGCCCCGAGTCGTCTACGAGCAGTACTTC. Its protein is CAWSANKGPRVVYEQYF.

This clone was counted once. The chain has TRBV12-5 and TRBJ1-5, with 9 bases fitting TRBD1. The length of the CDR3 is 18 residues. The J segment lost 6 bases and the V segment lost 4 bases, leaving 16 bases of the junction unmatched. CDR1 is LGHNT and CDR2 is FRNRAP in the germline V gene. The CDR3 region is CASGSLILRQGEGQPQHF. The CDR3 coding sequence is TGTGCTAGTGGTTCCCTAATCCTACGACAGGGGGAAGGTCAGCCCCAGCATTTT. Combining the CDR3 with reference TRBV12-5 and TRBJ1-5 gives the whole variable domain DARVTQTPRHKVTEMGQEVTMRCQPILGHNTVFWYRQTMMQGLELLAYFRNRAPLDDSGMPKDRFSAEMPDATLATLKIQPSEPRDSAVYFCASGSLILRQGEGQPQHFGDGTRLSIL.

J is TRBJ2-7 and V is TRBV13; TRBD2 agrees at 12 bases. Germline V gene data show CDR1 as PRHDT and CDR2 as FYEKMQ (reference sequence). After removal of 5 bases from V and 0 bases from J, the junction contained 8 bases not matched to a gene. CDR3 length: 17 residues. This CDR3 reads CASSPGGLAGSSYEQYF. The CDR3 nucleotides read TGTGCCAGCAGCCCCGGGGGACTAGCGGGTTCCTCCTACGAGCAGTACTTC.

The CDR3 reads CASSVELASYEQYF. The CDR3, as DNA: TGTGCCAGCAGCGTAGAGCTAGCGTCCTACGAGCAGTACTTC. This chain connects TRBV9 to TRBJ2-7; possible D gene TRBD2, 6 bases. Germline loops: CDR1 SGDLS, CDR2 YYNGEE. This CDR3 comprises 14 residues. V lost 0 bases to trimming and J lost 1 base, with 8 bases between them.

The gene calls are TRBV6-1 and TRBJ2-7; 10 bases fit TRBD1. Germline CDR1 reads MNHNS; CDR2 reads SASEGT. V was pared by 7 bases and J by 4 bases, with 10 bases of the junction left unmatched. This CDR3 contains 15 residues. The CDR3 sequence: CASTAIGTGVYEQYF. CDR3 DNA: TGTGCCAGCACAGCGATCGGGACAGGGGTTTACGAGCAGTACTTC.

In this sample, this clone turned up a few times. The chain links TRBV30 to TRBJ1-1; D might be TRBD1 (5 bases). V was pared by 5 bases and J by 2 bases, with 9 bases between. The CDR3 spans 12 residues. The V gene's germline CDR1 is GTSNPN and CDR2 SVGIG (reference sequence). The DNA of the CDR3 is TGTGCCTGGGGACATACTAACACTGAAGCTTTCTTT. This translates into CAWGHTNTEAFF.

A note on this clone: The sample has other DNA sequences that encode this CDR3 too. The chain couples TRBV4-1 to TRBJ2-7; maybe TRBD1 (5 bases). V was trimmed by 0 bases and J by 5 bases, leaving 11 bases between them. Germline CDR1 and CDR2: MGHRA and YSYEKL. The CDR3 runs 14 residues. CDR3 DNA: TGCGCCAGCAGCCAAGAAGGGGCCAGGAACGAGCAGTACTTC. Translated, it gives CASSQEGARNEQYF.